The rows below give T cell receptor beta chains drawn from one sample of a study of blood T cell repertoires in COVID-19. Assay: immunoSEQ multiplex PCR; the TCRdb copy retains only in-frame clones and omits some. The sample shows 150,000 to 200,000 clones, approximately 83% of them seen only once. The sequencing input was peripheral blood. The source is a man between 65 and 85 years old who had recovered from COVID-19. The CDR3 runs from the conserved cysteine through the conserved F or W. A D gene is named only where the DNA matches it firmly. Where a row states a size, it is once, few, many or the class of an expanded clone; other rows omit it.

>TRBV18|16|TRBJ2-4|NA|TRBD1
CASSQTGGTVKNIQYF
TGTGCCAGCTCACAAACAGGGGGCACGGTCAAAAACATTCAGTACTTC
>TRBV5-1|14|TRBJ2-3|NA|NA
CASRLGQTTDTQYF
TGCGCCTCCCGACTTGGACAAACAACAGATACGCAGTATTTT
>TRBV28|18|TRBJ1-5|NA|NA
CASSLFFLGQGYGQPQHF
TGTGCCAGCAGTTTATTTTTTTTGGGCCAGGGGTATGGACAGCCCCAGCATTTT
>TRBV5-1|15|TRBJ1-4|NA|TRBD1
CASSLDGTDNEKLFF
TGCGCCAGCAGCTTGGACGGGACAGATAATGAAAAACTGTTTTTT
>TRBV30|16|TRBJ1-2|NA|NA
CAWSVWGELGRVGCTF
TGTGCCTGGAGTGTATGGGGGGAACTAGGTCGCGTGGGCTGCACCTTC
>TRBV5-1|16|TRBJ1-4|NA|TRBD1
CASSLTGGETNEKLFF
TGCGCCAGCAGCTTGACAGGGGGCGAAACTAATGAAAAACTGTTTTTT
>TRBV24-1|12|TRBJ2-7|NA|NA
CATSAGKDEQYF
TGTGCCACCAGTGCAGGGAAGGACGAGCAGTACTTC
>TRBV6-5|15|TRBJ1-3|once|NA
CASSLGQYSGNTIYF
TGTGCCAGCAGTCTAGGACAGTACTCTGGAAACACCATATATTTT
>TRBV13|15|TRBJ1-1|NA|NA
CASSLQRSSFTEAFF
TGTGCCAGCAGCTTACAACGGTCTTCTTTCACTGAAGCTTTCTTT
>TRBV29-1|17|TRBJ2-1|few|TRBD2
CSVEGASGSPKNNEQFF
TGCAGCGTTGAGGGGGCTAGCGGGAGCCCCAAGAACAATGAGCAGTTCTTC
>TRBV5-4|14|TRBJ1-4|NA|NA
CASSLGASNEKLFF
TGTGCCAGCAGCTTGGGAGCCTCGAATGAAAAACTGTTTTTT
>TRBV10-3|14|TRBJ2-6|NA|NA
CAITAGPGANVLTF
TGTGCCATCACAGCAGGGCCTGGGGCCAACGTCCTGACTTTC
>TRBV7-2|19|TRBJ2-4|NA|TRBD2
CASSLGGHTRGTSGNIQYF
TGTGCCAGCAGCTTAGGGGGTCATACCCGCGGGACTAGCGGAAACATTCAGTACTTC
>TRBV12-3/TRBV12-4|13|TRBJ1-2|few|NA
CASSVPGSYGYTF
TGTGCCAGCAGTGTTCCGGGGTCCTATGGCTACACCTTC
>TRBV12-3/TRBV12-4|12|TRBJ2-1|once|NA
CASSLAGGVQFF
TGTGCCAGCAGTTTAGCGGGGGGTGTGCAGTTCTTC
>TRBV7-8|16|TRBJ2-5|NA|TRBD2
CASSRTSGMYQETQYF
TGTGCCAGCAGCCGGACTAGCGGAATGTACCAAGAGACCCAGTACTTC
>TRBV18|14|TRBJ1-2|NA|NA
CASSADGEGRGYTF
TGTGCCAGCTCAGCCGACGGGGAAGGAAGAGGCTACACCTTC
>TRBV11-3|14|TRBJ2-2|NA|NA
CASSSRVYTGELFF
TGTGCCAGCAGCTCCCGGGTTTACACCGGGGAGCTGTTTTTT
>TRBV6-5|13|TRBJ2-7|NA|TRBD1
CASRLGTGYEQYF
TGTGCCAGCCGCCTTGGGACAGGCTACGAGCAGTACTTC
>TRBV6-2/TRBV6-3|15|TRBJ1-2|NA|NA
CASSYSDRPPRGYTF
TGTGCCAGCAGTTACTCTGACAGGCCCCCTCGGGGCTACACCTTC
>TRBV28|15|TRBJ1-4|NA|TRBD1
CASSLDRGTNEKLFF
TGTGCCAGCAGTCTAGACAGGGGAACTAATGAAAAACTGTTTTTT
>TRBV7-8|15|TRBJ2-7|NA|TRBD1
CASSYTGTGFYEQYF
TGTGCCAGCAGCTACACCGGGACAGGGTTTTACGAGCAGTACTTC
>TRBV13|14|TRBJ2-1|once|NA
CASVSASSYNEQFF
TGTGCCAGCGTCAGCGCTAGCTCCTACAATGAGCAGTTCTTC
>TRBV2|13|TRBJ1-4|NA|NA
CASSERRGEKLFF
TGTGCCAGCAGTGAACGACGGGGGGAAAAACTGTTTTTT
>TRBV23-1|14|TRBJ1-2|NA|TRBD1
CASSQSRGGDGYTF
TGCGCCAGCAGTCAATCTAGAGGGGGCGATGGCTACACCTTC
>TRBV3-1/TRBV3-2|12|TRBJ1-1|NA|TRBD1
CASRTQGSEAFF
TGTGCCAGCAGAACACAGGGGAGTGAAGCTTTCTTT
>TRBV30|14|TRBJ1-1|NA|NA
CAWSVSWGGTEAFF
TGTGCCTGGAGTGTAAGTTGGGGGGGCACTGAAGCTTTCTTT
>TRBV3-1/TRBV3-2|14|TRBJ2-3|NA|NA
CASSLTQGGDTQYF
TGTGCCAGCAGCTTAACCCAGGGGGGAGATACGCAGTATTTT
>TRBV6-6|13|TRBJ1-4|many|NA
CASSYKENEKLFF
TGTGCCAGCAGTTACAAGGAGAATGAAAAACTGTTTTTT
>TRBV7-2|15|TRBJ2-1|NA|TRBD2
CASSLGSGRRDEQFF
TGTGCCAGCAGCTTGGGTAGCGGGAGAAGAGATGAGCAGTTCTTC
>TRBV6-5|14|TRBJ1-3|NA|TRBD1
CASPHRGPGNTIYF
TGTGCCAGCCCCCACAGGGGGCCTGGAAACACCATATATTTT
>TRBV5-6|17|TRBJ2-6|NA|TRBD2
CASSTGTIGSGANVLTF
TGTGCCAGCAGCACCGGGACTATAGGTTCTGGGGCCAACGTCCTGACTTTC
>TRBV19|16|TRBJ2-1|NA|TRBD2
CASSKLGTSGKNEQFF
TGTGCCAGTAGTAAGCTAGGGACTAGCGGGAAGAATGAGCAGTTCTTC
>TRBV7-2|14|TRBJ2-2|NA|NA
CASSLGGGTGELFF
TGTGCCAGCAGCTTAGGGGGCGGCACCGGGGAGCTGTTTTTT
>TRBV6-1|19|TRBJ2-4|NA|TRBD2
CASSEVAGLAGGAKNIQYF
TGTGCCAGCAGTGAAGTAGCGGGACTAGCGGGAGGAGCCAAAAACATTCAGTACTTC